Listed below are T cell receptor beta chains from one sample, sequenced in a study of graft-versus-host responses after intestinal transplantation. Antigens for these TCRs are unknown. Clones were read by immunoSEQ multiplex PCR, and TCRdb kept only the in-frame ones, dropping some. The table records more than 65,000 clones, less than 95% of them present only once. The sample here was unstimulated CD8+ T cells sorted from spleen or lymph node cells, taken before transplant. The source of these receptors is a human donor who was the organ donor for an intestinal transplant. The CDR3 runs from the conserved cysteine through the conserved F or W. A D gene is named only where the DNA matches it firmly. Clone size is not always given. Where it is, it says once, few, many or a class for expanded clones.

j_call,d_call,v_call,clone_size,cdr3_aa,cdr3_nt
TRBJ2-3,TRBD2,TRBV6-4,NA,CASSDSKSAGGTDTQYF,TGTGCCAGCAGTGACTCGAAGTCTGCGGGGGGGACAGATACGCAGTATTTT
TRBJ2-7,NA,TRBV4-1,once,CASSQGAEKTYEQYF,TGCGCCAGCAGCCAAGGGGCAGAAAAAACCTACGAGCAGTACTTC
TRBJ2-3,TRBD2,TRBV9,NA,CASSTSGSPTDTQYF,TGTGCCAGCAGCACTAGCGGGAGCCCCACAGATACGCAGTATTTT
TRBJ2-1,NA,TRBV25-1,NA,CASSEYIEQFF,TGTGCCAGCAGTGAATATATTGAGCAGTTCTTC
TRBJ2-3,NA,TRBV27,NA,CASSLQGLFLGTDTQYF,TGTGCCAGCAGTTTACAGGGTCTGTTCCTTGGCACAGATACGCAGTATTTT
TRBJ2-5,TRBD2,TRBV27,NA,CASSLSRTSETQYF,TGTGCCAGCAGTTTATCCAGGACTAGCGAGACCCAGTACTTC
TRBJ2-7,TRBD2,TRBV29-1,NA,CSVGLAGAYEQYF,TGCAGCGTTGGACTAGCGGGGGCGTACGAGCAGTACTTC
TRBJ2-1,TRBD2,TRBV29-1,NA,CSVEEGLAATNEQFF,TGCAGCGTTGAAGAAGGACTAGCAGCAACCAATGAGCAGTTCTTC
TRBJ2-1,NA,TRBV7-6,NA,CASSYLTSDEQFF,TGTGCCAGCAGCTATCTTACGTCAGATGAGCAGTTCTTC
TRBJ1-2,TRBD1,TRBV27,NA,CASRDRGLGYTF,TGTGCCAGCAGGGACAGGGGTTTAGGCTACACCTTC
TRBJ1-6,NA,TRBV21-1,NA,CASSKCDRDRGEDNSPLHF,TGTGCCAGCAGCAAATGCGACCGGGACAGGGGAGAAGATAATTCACCCCTCCACTTT
TRBJ1-2,NA,TRBV7-9,NA,CASSLSDSAGYTF,TGTGCCAGCAGCTTGTCGGACAGCGCGGGCTACACCTTC
TRBJ2-1,TRBD2,TRBV7-9,NA,CASSFIAGGPKDEQFF,TGTGCCAGCAGCTTCATAGCGGGGGGGCCCAAGGATGAGCAGTTCTTC
TRBJ2-6,TRBD2,TRBV18,few,CASSPGRDSGANVLTF,TGTGCCAGCTCACCAGGGAGGGACTCTGGGGCCAACGTCCTGACTTTC
TRBJ2-1,TRBD2,TRBV11-2,NA,CASVDLAGGLYNEQFF,TGTGCCAGCGTAGACCTCGCGGGGGGGTTATACAATGAGCAGTTCTTC
TRBJ2-7,TRBD1,TRBV9,NA,CASSPRDRGEQYF,TGTGCCAGCAGCCCCCGGGACAGGGGCGAGCAGTACTTC
TRBJ2-7,NA,TRBV5-5,NA,CASSLVSSYEQYF,TGTGCCAGCAGCTTGGTCTCGAGTTACGAGCAGTACTTC
TRBJ2-3,TRBD2,TRBV10-1,NA,CASSEPPGPAGGGRFTDTQYF,TGCGCCAGCAGTGAGCCTCCGGGACCAGCGGGGGGCGGGCGGTTCACAGATACGCAGTATTTT
TRBJ2-1,TRBD2,TRBV10-3,NA,CAISTSGGYNEQFF,TGTGCCATCAGCACTAGCGGGGGTTACAATGAGCAGTTCTTC
TRBJ2-2,NA,TRBV7-9,NA,CASSDYTGELFF,TGTGCCAGCAGCGACTACACCGGGGAGCTGTTTTTT
TRBJ2-1,NA,TRBV19,NA,CASTPGAVNEQFF,TGTGCCAGTACCCCAGGGGCGGTCAATGAGCAGTTCTTC
TRBJ1-6,NA,TRBV30,NA,CAWNFVDSPLHF,TGTGCCTGGAACTTTGTGGATTCACCCCTCCACTTT
TRBJ2-5,TRBD1,TRBV6-5,NA,CASSLDRETQYF,TGTGCCAGCAGTCTGGACAGGGAGACCCAGTACTTC
TRBJ1-1,NA,TRBV14,NA,CASSQAQVNTEAFF,TGTGCCAGCAGCCAAGCTCAGGTGAACACTGAAGCTTTCTTT
TRBJ2-3,NA,TRBV6-6,few,CASSYRGRTDTQYF,TGTGCCAGCAGTTACAGGGGTCGCACAGATACGCAGTATTTT
TRBJ2-7,NA,TRBV2,NA,CASSERTPASSYEQYF,TGTGCCAGCAGTGAAAGGACACCTGCTAGCTCCTACGAGCAGTACTTC
TRBJ1-2,NA,TRBV28,NA,CASSLVTQGGRRGYTF,TGTGCCAGCAGTTTAGTAACGCAGGGAGGTAGGAGAGGCTACACCTTC
TRBJ2-1,TRBD1,TRBV27,NA,CASRDRVYGDEQFF,TGTGCGTCCCGGGACAGGGTTTATGGGGATGAGCAGTTCTTC
TRBJ2-7,TRBD2,TRBV11-2,NA,CASSQRTRISSYEQYF,TGTGCCAGCAGCCAGCGGACTAGAATTAGCTCCTACGAGCAGTACTTC
TRBJ2-7,NA,TRBV29-1,NA,CSVEAWRLSSYEQYF,TGCAGCGTTGAAGCTTGGAGACTAAGCTCCTACGAGCAGTACTTC
TRBJ1-2,NA,TRBV19,NA,CASSGRAVGGYTF,TGTGCCAGTAGTGGCAGGGCGGTGGGAGGCTACACCTTC
TRBJ2-7,NA,TRBV27,NA,CASSSEANSAYEQYF,TGTGCCAGCAGTTCGGAGGCTAACAGTGCCTACGAGCAGTACTTC